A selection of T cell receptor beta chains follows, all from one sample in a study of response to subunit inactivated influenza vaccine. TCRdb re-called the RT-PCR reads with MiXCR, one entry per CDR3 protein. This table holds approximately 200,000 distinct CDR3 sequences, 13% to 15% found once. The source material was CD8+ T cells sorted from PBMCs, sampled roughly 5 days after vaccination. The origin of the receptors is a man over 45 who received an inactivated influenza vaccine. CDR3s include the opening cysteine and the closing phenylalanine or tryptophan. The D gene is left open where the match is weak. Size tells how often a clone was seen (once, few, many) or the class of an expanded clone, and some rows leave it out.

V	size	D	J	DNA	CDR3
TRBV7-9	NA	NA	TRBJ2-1	TGTGCCAGCAGCCCGGGTCAGGTAGAGCAGTTCTTC	CASSPGQVEQFF
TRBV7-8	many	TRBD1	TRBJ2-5	TGTGCCAGCAGCCCCCGGGACAGACAAGAGACCCAGTACTTC	CASSPRDRQETQYF
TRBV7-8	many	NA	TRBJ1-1	TGTGCCAGCAGCCACACGGGAGGAGGGAACACTGAAGCTTTCTTT	CASSHTGGGNTEAFF
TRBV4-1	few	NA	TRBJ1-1	TGCGCCAGCAGCCAAGCCTCCAGGGGTTTCGCTGAAGCTTTCTTT	CASSQASRGFAEAFF
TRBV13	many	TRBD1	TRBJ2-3	TGTGCCAGCGCATACAGGGGTAGCACAGATACGCAGTATTTT	CASAYRGSTDTQYF
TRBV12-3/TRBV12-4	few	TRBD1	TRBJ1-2	TGTGCCAGCAGCCCAGGACAGGGGGGCTACACCTTC	CASSPGQGGYTF
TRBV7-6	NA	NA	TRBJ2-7	TGTGCCAGCAGCTTAGACGGCGTACTCTCCGAGCAGTACTTC	CASSLDGVLSEQYF
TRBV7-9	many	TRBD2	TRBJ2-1	TGTGCCAGCAGCTTACCGGGACTAGGAAAGGAGCAGTTCTTC	CASSLPGLGKEQFF
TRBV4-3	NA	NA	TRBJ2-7	TGCGCCAGCAGCCAAGGGACGGCTCGGTCCCACGAGCAGTACTTC	CASSQGTARSHEQYF
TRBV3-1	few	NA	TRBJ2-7	TGTGCCAGCAGCCAGGGGGTGGGGCCTGCCTACGAGCAGTACTTC	CASSQGVGPAYEQYF
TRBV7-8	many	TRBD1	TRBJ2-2	TGTGCCAGCAGCTTACAGGGGGCGGGCACCGGGGAGCTGTTTTTT	CASSLQGAGTGELFF
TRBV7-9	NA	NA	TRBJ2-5	TGTGCCAGCAGACCAGACGAGGTTCAAGAGACCCAGTACTTC	CASRPDEVQETQYF
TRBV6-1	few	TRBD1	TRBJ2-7	TGTGCCAGCAGGACCGGGACAGAGATTACCGAGCAGTACTTC	CASRTGTEITEQYF
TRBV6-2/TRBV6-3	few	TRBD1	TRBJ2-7	TGTGCCAGCAGTTACCCGAACGCGCCCCGGGGACAGACCTACGAGCAGTACTTC	CASSYPNAPRGQTYEQYF
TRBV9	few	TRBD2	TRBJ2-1	TGTGCCAGCAGCGTAGAGAGCGGGAGCTCCTACAATGAGCAGTTCTTC	CASSVESGSSYNEQFF
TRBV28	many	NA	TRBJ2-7	TGTGCCAGCAGGGCAACCGGACTTCACTACGAGCAGTACTTC	CASRATGLHYEQYF
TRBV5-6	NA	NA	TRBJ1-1	TGTGCCATCAGCTTGGGAAACGGTGCTGAAGCTTTCTTT	CAISLGNGAEAFF
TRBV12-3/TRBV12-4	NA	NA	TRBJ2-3	TGTGCCAGCACCAAAATCCCCGGGACCGGGACGGGAGATACGCAGTATTTT	CASTKIPGTGTGDTQYF